The sequence of this TCR beta chain was determined in a study of Ad26.COV2.S vaccination and SARS-CoV-2 variants. General study findings and limits: Measures of TCR breadth and depth may have fallen short of total T cell responses. Substantial post-vaccination breadth of spike-specific CD8+ and CD4+ T cell responses was reported. Vaccinees and placebo recipients showed similar non-spike TCR breadth.

For this clone: What it binds is not known.

Some clones are missing from TCRdb's copy, which holds only in-frame ones; the method was immunoSEQ multiplex PCR. The table has approximately 410,000 clones, approximately 92% seen once. Treatment described: 15 to 20 received Ad26.COV2.S at low or high dose, single or two shots; roughly 5 received placebo; per-sample allocation not given. Samples were taken on day 63 after the first vaccine or placebo injection. Sequenced here: peripheral blood, sampled in a trial of Ad26.COV2.S vaccine versus placebo. This clonotype originated in a person aged 18-65 years who received the Ad26.COV2.S COVID-19 vaccine or a placebo.

CDR3 loop: CASSSGRGDTIYF. For the CDR3, the DNA is TGTGCCAGTAGTTCGGGGCGCGGGGACACCATATATTTT. This rearrangement joins TRBV19 to TRBJ1-3; the D gene is possibly TRBD1 (5 bases). Germline CDR1 is LNHDA and CDR2 is SQIVND (reference sequence). CDR3 length equals 13 residues. Trimming removed 5 bases at V and 8 bases at J, with 13 bases between.